Below, 10 T cell receptor beta chains from the same sample are listed, as sequenced in a study of cytomegalovirus exposure and HLA in healthy donors. Using immunoSEQ multiplex PCR, the repertoire was profiled, and TCRdb retains in-frame clones only, with some absent. There are approximately 200,000 clones in the sample; over 65% occur only once, and roughly 7% lies in the top ten. The material sequenced was PBMCs. These receptors were collected from a young man in good health and CMV-seropositive.

The rearrangement links TRBV9 to TRBJ2-3, with TRBD2 identical over 7 bases. Germline V gene lookup returns CDR1 SGDLS and CDR2 YYNGEE. This CDR3 has 17 amino acids. Germline trimming cut 0 bases from V and 4 bases from J; bases unmatched to any gene: 11. The CDR3 is CASSVGGLGGSSDTQYF. CDR3 nucleotide sequence: TGTGCCAGCAGCGTAGGGGGCTTGGGCGGGAGCTCAGATACGCAGTATTTT.

The rearrangement joins TRBV29-1 to TRBJ2-3, with 9 bases matching TRBD2. This CDR3 has 15 amino acids. J lost 3 bases, V lost 6 bases, and 10 bases had no gene match. The V gene's germline CDR1 is SQVTM and CDR2 ANQGSEA. This CDR3 reads CSVRVPLAGTDTQYF. The CDR3 DNA reads as TGCAGCGTGAGGGTTCCGCTAGCGGGAACAGATACGCAGTATTTT.

The rearrangement uses TRBV14 and TRBJ1-2; no clear D gene. Germline-derived CDR1 and CDR2 are SGHDN and FVKESK. The germline V and J ends were trimmed by 0 bases and 3 bases, with 5 bases remaining between them. The CDR3 sequence is 13 residues long. CDR3 coding DNA: TGTGCCAGCAGCCAAGACCTATACTATGGCTACACCTTC. It yields the protein CASSQDLYYGYTF.

This chain links TRBV9 with TRBJ2-7, with 11 bases that match TRBD2. Per the germline V gene, CDR1 is SGDLS and CDR2 is YYNGEE. The CDR3 contains 13 residues. The ends lost 3 bases at V and 6 bases at J; junction bases unmatched: 2. CDR3 sequence (DNA): TGTGCCAGCAGCGCTGGGACTAGCGGCGAGCAGTACTTC. This translates into CASSAGTSGEQYF.

The CDR3: CASSLFPPRDEQFF. The CDR3 nucleotides are TGTGCCAGCAGTTTATTCCCCCCCAGGGATGAGCAGTTCTTC. This sequence joins TRBV27 and TRBJ2-1, with TRBD1 as a possible D gene (5 bases). In germline, CDR1 is MNHEY, CDR2 SMNVEV (reference sequence). The CDR3 runs to 14 residues. Trimming left V 1 base short and J 8 bases short, with 12 bases between.

The chain recombines TRBV5-1 with TRBJ2-1, with 8 bases that match TRBD2. The CDR3 is made up of 15 amino acids. The germline V gene encodes CDR1 SGHRS and CDR2 YFSETQ. Unmatched junction bases numbered 7, after V lost 0 bases and J lost 8 bases. CDR3 in amino acids: CASSLEEGLAYEQFF. The CDR3 coding sequence is TGCGCCAGCAGCTTGGAGGAAGGACTAGCTTATGAGCAGTTCTTC.

V and J are TRBV30 and TRBJ2-5; TRBD1 aligns across 7 bases. The germline V gene encodes CDR1 GTSNPN and CDR2 SVGIG (reference sequence). This CDR3 spans 13 amino acids. J gave up 9 bases and V 7 bases, and 14 bases lay outside the gene matches. The CDR3 DNA follows: TGTGCCTCGTCAACTAGAAGTCAGGGGGCCCAGTACTTC. Its translation: CASSTRSQGAQYF.

The chain combines TRBV7-2 with TRBJ2-7; D is ambiguous. This CDR3 is built from 12 residues. V gave up 5 bases and J gave up 3 bases, with 8 bases separating them. Germline CDR1 and CDR2: SGHTA and FQGNSA. The CDR3 reads CASSRDDYEQYF. In nucleotides, the CDR3 is TGTGCCAGCAGCAGAGATGACTACGAGCAGTACTTC.

The chain uses TRBV5-1 and TRBJ2-5; D is uncertain. The germline V gene encodes CDR1 SGHRS and CDR2 YFSETQ. The CDR3 covers 13 residues. Trimming left V 6 bases short and J 0 bases short, with 9 bases between. This CDR3 is CASNRRDQETQYF. The CDR3 nucleotides are TGCGCCAGCAATAGGAGAGACCAAGAGACCCAGTACTTC.

The chain carries TRBV7-3 and TRBJ2-5, with D possibly TRBD1 on 6 matching bases. Trimming shortened V by 5 bases and J by 5 bases, and 12 bases separated the two germline ends. Germline loops: CDR1 SGHTA, CDR2 FQGTGA. This CDR3 has 13 amino acids. As DNA, the CDR3 is TGTGCCAGCAGCCCACAGGGACGGGAGACCCAGTACTTC. Translating it yields CASSPQGRETQYF. The entire variable domain, with the rest obtained from reference TRBV7-3 and TRBJ2-5, is as follows: GAGVSQTPSNKVTEKGKYVELRCDPISGHTALYWYRQSLGQGPEFLIYFQGTGAADDSGLPNDRFFAVRPEGSVSTLKIQRTERGDSAVYLCASSPQGRETQYFGPGTRLLVL.